This TCR beta chain derives from a study of blood T cell repertoires in COVID-19. Study background: Samples came from the United States, Italy and Spain, spanning acute and convalescent COVID-19. PBMCs, B-cell-depleted T cells, or T cells provided the cDNA or gDNA that made up the material.

Per the germline V gene, CDR1 is MNHEY and CDR2 is SVGAGI. With 6 bases clipped from V and 5 bases from J, the junction kept 4 bases outside the gene matches. This CDR3 spans 13 amino acids. Per the original methods: How many nucleated cells were present was estimated from reference gene primer amplification. Here immunoSEQ multiplex PCR was the method, and the copy in TCRdb shows in-frame clones only, minus some. For V, J and clone size, that table is used; D and trimming come from the DNA. The sample contains about 130,000 clones, around 86% of which appear only once. The chain carries TRBV6-5 and TRBJ1-1; 9 positions match TRBD1. The source is a woman in her fifties or sixties who had recovered from COVID-19. Sequenced: peripheral blood. This CDR3 is CASRWTGVTEAFF. In DNA, the CDR3 is TGTGCCAGCAGGTGGACAGGGGTAACTGAAGCTTTCTTT.